This TCR beta chain was profiled in a study of cytomegalovirus exposure and HLA in healthy donors. Study-level background: T cells numbering about 180 million yielded 117 million unique TCR beta sequences in an earlier analysis.

The study ran its PCR with 60 Vbeta and 13 Jbeta primers. Per the study methods: Around 83 million unique TCR beta chains, roughly 10 million shared, were counted in a later analysis. Sequencing was performed with immunoSEQ multiplex PCR; in TCRdb, only in-frame clones are kept and a portion is missing. The D gene and trimming were derived from the DNA, and the V and J assignments and clone size from that table. Of 150,000 to 200,000 clones in the sample, about three quarters are singletons; the top ten hold 5% to 8%. This clone occurred a few times. The sequencing input was PBMCs. This sequence was found in a middle-aged man in good health and CMV-seropositive.

The CDR3 reads CASSLRAGYGYTF. The CDR3 DNA follows: TGTGCCAGCAGTTTAAGGGCGGGGTATGGCTACACCTTC. J is TRBJ1-2 and V is TRBV28; D remains unclear. From germline, CDR1 is MDHEN and CDR2 SYDVKM. V gave up 2 bases and J gave up 5 bases, with 9 bases separating them. The CDR3 is 13 residues long.